This is a list of T cell receptor beta chains from one sample in a study of T cell repertoires in cytomegalovirus infection. A single record per CDR3 protein comes from TCRdb applying MiXCR to the reads. The sample comprises around 800,000 distinct CDR3 sequences, roughly 33% of which are singletons, and around 11% rests with the top ten. These receptors lack a known antigen. Material: cultured CD8+ T cells from PBMCs, obtained from culture after CMV antigen stimulation. The source is a human donor in good health (CMV status not recorded). Some clones in this sample may be carry-over from other donors' samples. CDR3s include the opening cysteine and the closing phenylalanine or tryptophan. The order of the fields is CDR3 DNA, CDR3 protein, V gene, J gene, D gene, clone size. The D gene is left open where the match is weak. Not all rows give a size; the values are once, few, many and, for expanded clones, a class.

CDR3 DNA: TGTGCCAGCAGTTTCCTCGCAGGGGATTGGGGCTACACCTTC; CDR3 protein: CASSFLAGDWGYTF; V gene: TRBV12-3/TRBV12-4; J gene: TRBJ1-2; D gene: -; clone size: few
CDR3 DNA: TGCGCCAGCAGCCCTAGACTAGCGGACAACAATGAGCAGTTCTTC; CDR3 protein: CASSPRLADNNEQFF; V gene: TRBV4-1; J gene: TRBJ2-1; D gene: TRBD2; clone size: -
CDR3 DNA: TGTGCCAGCAGCCAAAGGCCCGGGGTTCATGGCTACACCTTC; CDR3 protein: CASSQRPGVHGYTF; V gene: TRBV28; J gene: TRBJ1-2; D gene: -; clone size: many
CDR3 DNA: TGTGCCAGTAGTATTTGGACAGGGGATGACGAGCAGTACTTC; CDR3 protein: CASSIWTGDDEQYF; V gene: TRBV19; J gene: TRBJ2-7; D gene: TRBD1; clone size: -
CDR3 DNA: TGTGCCAGCAGCTTATTCCCGGGACAGGGGGTAACTGGAAACACCATATATTTT; CDR3 protein: CASSLFPGQGVTGNTIYF; V gene: TRBV7-2; J gene: TRBJ1-3; D gene: TRBD1; clone size: many
CDR3 DNA: TGTGCCAGTCCCGGGACAGGGGTTCACTCCTACAATGAGCAGTTCTTC; CDR3 protein: CASPGTGVHSYNEQFF; V gene: TRBV7-2; J gene: TRBJ2-1; D gene: TRBD1; clone size: many
CDR3 DNA: TGTGCTAGCAGCTTGGGACAGCATACCGGGGAGCTGTTTTTT; CDR3 protein: CASSLGQHTGELFF; V gene: TRBV7-7; J gene: TRBJ2-2; D gene: TRBD1; clone size: -
CDR3 DNA: TGCGCCAGCAGCCAAGATGCCGGGGCCAACGTCCTGACTTTC; CDR3 protein: CASSQDAGANVLTF; V gene: TRBV4-1; J gene: TRBJ2-6; D gene: -; clone size: few
CDR3 DNA: TGTGCCAGCAGCTTAGGGGTTCCGGGCTACGAGCAGTACTTC; CDR3 protein: CASSLGVPGYEQYF; V gene: TRBV7-6; J gene: TRBJ2-7; D gene: -; clone size: few
CDR3 DNA: TGTGCCAGCAGCCTCCACTACGAGCAGTACTTC; CDR3 protein: CASSLHYEQYF; V gene: TRBV14; J gene: TRBJ2-7; D gene: -; clone size: -
CDR3 DNA: TGTGTCAGTAGTACCTGGGACAGGGGGAATGAGCAGTTCTTC; CDR3 protein: CVSSTWDRGNEQFF; V gene: TRBV19; J gene: TRBJ2-1; D gene: TRBD1; clone size: once
CDR3 DNA: TGTGCCAGCAGCTCGGACAGGGGGGCTGAAGCTTTCTTT; CDR3 protein: CASSSDRGAEAFF; V gene: TRBV7-8; J gene: TRBJ1-1; D gene: TRBD1; clone size: many
CDR3 DNA: TGTGCCAGCAGTTACGAGGTGAACACTGAAGCTTTCTTT; CDR3 protein: CASSYEVNTEAFF; V gene: TRBV6-5; J gene: TRBJ1-1; D gene: -; clone size: few
CDR3 DNA: TGTGCCAGCAGCTCCCTGGGAGCCGTTGAAGCTTTCTTT; CDR3 protein: CASSSLGAVEAFF; V gene: TRBV7-6; J gene: TRBJ1-1; D gene: -; clone size: few
CDR3 DNA: TGTGCCAGCAGCGCAAATACTGGACAGGGGGCACACACCATATATTTT; CDR3 protein: CASSANTGQGAHTIYF; V gene: TRBV7-9; J gene: TRBJ1-3; D gene: TRBD1; clone size: once
CDR3 DNA: TGTGCCATCAGTGAGTCGCCTAGCGGGGGGTATGAGCAGTTCTTC; CDR3 protein: CAISESPSGGYEQFF; V gene: TRBV10-3; J gene: TRBJ2-1; D gene: TRBD2; clone size: few
CDR3 DNA: TGTGCCAGCAGCCGGACAGAGGAGGACACTGAAGCTTTCTTT; CDR3 protein: CASSRTEEDTEAFF; V gene: TRBV5-5; J gene: TRBJ1-1; D gene: -; clone size: few
CDR3 DNA: TGTGCCAGCAATCCTCTTGTCGGGGCAAACTATGGCTACACCTTC; CDR3 protein: CASNPLVGANYGYTF; V gene: TRBV6-2/TRBV6-3; J gene: TRBJ1-2; D gene: -; clone size: -
CDR3 DNA: TGTGCCAGCAGCTCCTTTGACAGGGCTAACTATGGCTACACCTTC; CDR3 protein: CASSSFDRANYGYTF; V gene: TRBV7-2; J gene: TRBJ1-2; D gene: TRBD1; clone size: many
CDR3 DNA: TGCGCCAGCAGCCAAGATGGGACAGTCTACAAGAACACTGAAGCTTTCTTT; CDR3 protein: CASSQDGTVYKNTEAFF; V gene: TRBV4-1; J gene: TRBJ1-1; D gene: TRBD1; clone size: -
CDR3 DNA: TGTGCCAGCAGTTACACTGAGGGAACCTATGGAAACACCATATATTTT; CDR3 protein: CASSYTEGTYGNTIYF; V gene: TRBV6-6; J gene: TRBJ1-3; D gene: -; clone size: -
CDR3 DNA: TGCGCCAGCAGCCAAGATCAGGGGAGAGTAAATTCACCCCTCCACTTT; CDR3 protein: CASSQDQGRVNSPLHF; V gene: TRBV4-3; J gene: TRBJ1-6; D gene: -; clone size: -
CDR3 DNA: TGTGCCAGCAGCTTAGGGTCGGCCGGACAGGGCAATCAGCCCCAGCATTTT; CDR3 protein: CASSLGSAGQGNQPQHF; V gene: TRBV7-8; J gene: TRBJ1-5; D gene: TRBD1; clone size: many
CDR3 DNA: TGTGCCAGTAGGGCCGAGGGACGGGGAGCGGACACTGAAGCTTTCTTT; CDR3 protein: CASRAEGRGADTEAFF; V gene: TRBV19; J gene: TRBJ1-1; D gene: -; clone size: -
CDR3 DNA: TGTGCCAGCAGTTACTCGTCGTTCGGTGGCTACACCTTC; CDR3 protein: CASSYSSFGGYTF; V gene: TRBV6-5; J gene: TRBJ1-2; D gene: -; clone size: -
CDR3 DNA: TGTGCCAGTAGCCGCTTCGGGGGCAATCAGCCCCAGCATTTT; CDR3 protein: CASSRFGGNQPQHF; V gene: TRBV19; J gene: TRBJ1-5; D gene: -; clone size: -
CDR3 DNA: TGCAGTGCTAGAGATTTAGGGGGGCCAAGGGGCAATGAGCAGTTCTTC; CDR3 protein: CSARDLGGPRGNEQFF; V gene: TRBV20-1; J gene: TRBJ2-1; D gene: -; clone size: -
CDR3 DNA: TGTGCCAGCAGCTTAGTGGACAGGATCACCGGGGAGCTGTTTTTT; CDR3 protein: CASSLVDRITGELFF; V gene: TRBV7-9; J gene: TRBJ2-2; D gene: TRBD1; clone size: many
CDR3 DNA: TGTGCCAGCAGTTATACTAGCGGGGGGACCTCACCCCGAGAGCAGTACTTC; CDR3 protein: CASSYTSGGTSPREQYF; V gene: TRBV6-5; J gene: TRBJ2-7; D gene: TRBD2; clone size: few
CDR3 DNA: TGTGCCAGCAGCCCGACAGTGACTAACTATGGCTACACCTTC; CDR3 protein: CASSPTVTNYGYTF; V gene: TRBV7-2; J gene: TRBJ1-2; D gene: -; clone size: many
CDR3 DNA: TGTGCCAGCAGCACCGAGACAGGTCTATACGAGCAGTACTTC; CDR3 protein: CASSTETGLYEQYF; V gene: TRBV7-9; J gene: TRBJ2-7; D gene: -; clone size: many
CDR3 DNA: TGTGCCAGCAGCCTCGGACAGGCTGCAACTAATGAAAAACTGTTTTTT; CDR3 protein: CASSLGQAATNEKLFF; V gene: TRBV7-6; J gene: TRBJ1-4; D gene: TRBD1; clone size: many
CDR3 DNA: TGTGCCAGCAGCTTGGTAGGGCTTGAAAACATTCAGTACTTC; CDR3 protein: CASSLVGLENIQYF; V gene: TRBV7-9; J gene: TRBJ2-4; D gene: -; clone size: -
CDR3 DNA: TGTGCCAACAGCCAAGATTTCCCTTGGTCGGGGGCAAACACTGAAGCTTTCTTT; CDR3 protein: CANSQDFPWSGANTEAFF; V gene: TRBV14; J gene: TRBJ1-1; D gene: -; clone size: -
CDR3 DNA: TGTGCCAGCAGCCCCCGGGCAGGCAGGGGCAATGAGCAGTTCTTC; CDR3 protein: CASSPRAGRGNEQFF; V gene: TRBV7-9; J gene: TRBJ2-1; D gene: -; clone size: -
CDR3 DNA: TGTGCCAGCAGTCCTCGGGCGGGGTGGGACACTGAAGCTTTCTTT; CDR3 protein: CASSPRAGWDTEAFF; V gene: TRBV6-6; J gene: TRBJ1-1; D gene: -; clone size: few
CDR3 DNA: TGTGCCACCAGCAGGCCGGGACAGATTAGCAATCAGCCCCAGCATTTT; CDR3 protein: CATSRPGQISNQPQHF; V gene: TRBV15; J gene: TRBJ1-5; D gene: TRBD1; clone size: -
CDR3 DNA: TGTGCCAGCAGCCCCATGGAGGTGCCCACCTACGAGCAGTACTTC; CDR3 protein: CASSPMEVPTYEQYF; V gene: TRBV7-9; J gene: TRBJ2-7; D gene: -; clone size: -
CDR3 DNA: TGTGCCAGCAGTCAGGGGGGGGTGGAAGATACGCAGTATTTT; CDR3 protein: CASSQGGVEDTQYF; V gene: TRBV7-3; J gene: TRBJ2-3; D gene: -; clone size: many
CDR3 DNA: TGTGCCAACAGTCCTTCTAGCGGGGGGGCAGGTCTATTCTCCGGGGAGCTGTTTTTT; CDR3 protein: CANSPSSGGAGLFSGELFF; V gene: TRBV12-3/TRBV12-4; J gene: TRBJ2-2; D gene: TRBD2; clone size: once
CDR3 DNA: TGTGCCAACAGTTTACTCGGTGGCGGGGTCACGGAGACCCAGTACTTC; CDR3 protein: CANSLLGGGVTETQYF; V gene: TRBV27; J gene: TRBJ2-5; D gene: -; clone size: -
CDR3 DNA: TGCAGCGTTGTGGGCGACAGGGGATCCTACAATGAGCAGTTCTTC; CDR3 protein: CSVVGDRGSYNEQFF; V gene: TRBV29-1; J gene: TRBJ2-1; D gene: TRBD1; clone size: once
CDR3 DNA: TGTGCCAGCATTTCCCCTAGAGGGACTAGCGGGGGCCCTCTGGTGCGGGATTTT; CDR3 protein: CASISPRGTSGGPLVRDF; V gene: TRBV27; J gene: TRBJ2-3; D gene: TRBD2; clone size: -
CDR3 DNA: TGTGCCAGCAGTTTGGGGACTAGCGGGGGGGCTGTCACAGATACGCAGTATTTT; CDR3 protein: CASSLGTSGGAVTDTQYF; V gene: TRBV12-3/TRBV12-4; J gene: TRBJ2-3; D gene: TRBD2; clone size: few
CDR3 DNA: TGTGCCAGCAGCCAAGGATGGGGACGGCATAGCAATCAGCCCCAGCATTTT; CDR3 protein: CASSQGWGRHSNQPQHF; V gene: TRBV4-2; J gene: TRBJ1-5; D gene: -; clone size: few
CDR3 DNA: TGTGCCAGCAGACCGGCGGAGGGCTATGGCTACACCTTC; CDR3 protein: CASRPAEGYGYTF; V gene: TRBV6-5; J gene: TRBJ1-2; D gene: -; clone size: few
CDR3 DNA: TGTGCCAGCAGGGATATGAACACTGAAGCTTTCTTT; CDR3 protein: CASRDMNTEAFF; V gene: TRBV5-4; J gene: TRBJ1-1; D gene: -; clone size: few
CDR3 DNA: TGTGCCAGCACCCTCCCGACCCAGGGAAATGAGCAGTTCTTC; CDR3 protein: CASTLPTQGNEQFF; V gene: TRBV7-9; J gene: TRBJ2-1; D gene: -; clone size: -
CDR3 DNA: TGTGCCAGTAGTATTTGGGGGGCTGGCACAGATACGCAGTATTTT; CDR3 protein: CASSIWGAGTDTQYF; V gene: TRBV19; J gene: TRBJ2-3; D gene: -; clone size: -
CDR3 DNA: TGTGCCAGTACCCTTGGCCCACAGGGGGAAGACTACACCTTC; CDR3 protein: CASTLGPQGEDYTF; V gene: TRBV19; J gene: TRBJ1-2; D gene: TRBD1; clone size: -
CDR3 DNA: TGTGCCATCAGTGAGGGGGGACTAGCGATGGAGGTCGAGACCCAGTACTTC; CDR3 protein: CAISEGGLAMEVETQYF; V gene: TRBV10-3; J gene: TRBJ2-5; D gene: TRBD2; clone size: -
CDR3 DNA: TGTGCCAACAGTTTTCAGGGCCTCTCCTATTTGAACACTGAAGCTTTCTTT; CDR3 protein: CANSFQGLSYLNTEAFF; V gene: TRBV12-3/TRBV12-4; J gene: TRBJ1-1; D gene: -; clone size: -
CDR3 DNA: TGTGCCACCACAACTCGACTAGCGGGGGGCTGGGATACGCAGTATTTT; CDR3 protein: CATTTRLAGGWDTQYF; V gene: TRBV27; J gene: TRBJ2-3; D gene: TRBD2; clone size: -
CDR3 DNA: TGTGCCAGCAGACTGTCCCCGGGGGGCAGTGAGACCCAGTACTTC; CDR3 protein: CASRLSPGGSETQYF; V gene: TRBV12-3/TRBV12-4; J gene: TRBJ2-5; D gene: -; clone size: once
CDR3 DNA: TGCAGTGCTAGAGCGTCGTCAGATAGGGAGACCCAGTACTTC; CDR3 protein: CSARASSDRETQYF; V gene: TRBV20-1; J gene: TRBJ2-5; D gene: -; clone size: -
CDR3 DNA: TGCGCCAGCAGCCAAAGCGTGGGGGCCTCTGGAAACACCATATATTTT; CDR3 protein: CASSQSVGASGNTIYF; V gene: TRBV4-3; J gene: TRBJ1-3; D gene: -; clone size: few
CDR3 DNA: TGTGCCAGCAGCTTGGTAGGGGTCACAGATACGCAGTATTTT; CDR3 protein: CASSLVGVTDTQYF; V gene: TRBV5-4; J gene: TRBJ2-3; D gene: -; clone size: -
CDR3 DNA: TGTGCCAGCAGCTTAGGGGGGGCTGCACCCACAGATACGCAGTATTTT; CDR3 protein: CASSLGGAAPTDTQYF; V gene: TRBV7-2; J gene: TRBJ2-3; D gene: -; clone size: few
CDR3 DNA: TGTGCCAGCATCCCCTTCGGAGGGAACACTGAAGCTTTCTTT; CDR3 protein: CASIPFGGNTEAFF; V gene: TRBV6-2/TRBV6-3; J gene: TRBJ1-1; D gene: -; clone size: -